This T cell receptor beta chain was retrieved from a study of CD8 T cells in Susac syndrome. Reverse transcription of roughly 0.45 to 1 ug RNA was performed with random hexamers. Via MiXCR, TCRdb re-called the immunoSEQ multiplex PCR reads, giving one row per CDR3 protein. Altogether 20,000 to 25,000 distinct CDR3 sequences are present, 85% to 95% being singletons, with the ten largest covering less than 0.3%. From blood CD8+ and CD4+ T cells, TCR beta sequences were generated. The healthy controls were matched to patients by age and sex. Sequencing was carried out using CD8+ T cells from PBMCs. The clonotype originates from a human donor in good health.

The CDR3 region is CASSPDRDESYTF. The DNA for the CDR3 is TGTGCCAGCAGCCCAGACAGGGATGAGAGCTACACCTTC. V and J are TRBV2 and TRBJ1-2; 7 bases line up with TRBD1. The germline gives CDR1 SNHLY, CDR2 FYNNEI. The length of the CDR3 is 13 residues. After removal of 6 bases from V and 9 bases from J, the junction contained 10 bases not matched to a gene.